The entry below describes one T cell receptor beta chain. Antigen: not known. This CDR3 spans 14 amino acids. In germline, CDR1 is KGHSH, CDR2 LQKENI. The source of the sample is a study of monozygotic twins with inflammatory bowel disease. Findings and limits, study-wide: Immunosuppressive treatments were not uniform, and this may have added variability to patient repertoires. Support was lacking for any single strong IBD-associated signal or clonotype.

Incorporation of UMIs carrying a 6-nucleotide sample barcode was performed by template switching. Following a re-call of the 5' RACE reads, TCRdb has one entry per CDR3 protein and lacks DNA. The sample's table shows 350,000 to 400,000 distinct CDR3 sequences. Source material: blood. The chain carries TRBV18 and TRBJ2-1; TCRdb's D call, TRBD1, is unchecked because there is no DNA. This receptor was taken from a human donor with ulcerative colitis or Crohn's disease, or a healthy co-twin of an affected twin (not recorded which). The CDR3 is CASSLLQGAYEQFF.